A selection of T cell receptor beta chains follows, all from one sample in a study of identical twins. TCRdb re-called the 5' RACE reads with MiXCR, one entry per CDR3 protein. In the table there are fewer than 350,000 distinct CDR3 sequences, approximately 8.5% of which are singletons. The same specimen was also included in a second study, on yellow fever vaccine responses in identical twins.

Source material: memory (CD45RO+) T cells sorted from blood. The receptors derive from a woman aged 18-30 years in good health. Both conserved end residues are part of each CDR3. A D gene is named only where the DNA matches it firmly. Clone size is given for some rows only: seen once, a few or many times, or a class if the clone is expanded.

clone_size j_call v_call d_call cdr3_aa cdr3_nt
NA TRBJ2-5 TRBV9 NA CASSAGSGDRETQYF TGTGCCAGCAGCGCTGGGTCGGGGGATCGAGAGACCCAGTACTTC
many TRBJ2-3 TRBV6-1 TRBD2 CASQRATSGVHTQYF TGTGCCAGCCAACGAGCGACTAGCGGGGTACATACGCAGTATTTT
NA TRBJ2-2 TRBV4-1 NA CASSQEAGITGELFF TGCGCCAGCAGCCAAGAAGCAGGGATAACCGGGGAGCTGTTTTTT
few TRBJ2-3 TRBV10-3 NA CASSNPDTQYF TGTGCCTCCAGCAATCCGGATACGCAGTATTTT
medium-sized TRBJ2-2 TRBV2 NA CASSPRDSHTGELFF TGTGCCAGCAGCCCTCGGGACTCACACACCGGGGAGCTGTTTTTT
few TRBJ1-2 TRBV7-9 TRBD1 CASSTRSRQGASYGYTF TGTGCCAGCAGCACCCGCTCCAGACAGGGGGCTTCATATGGCTACACCTTC
NA TRBJ2-4 TRBV5-1 NA CASSLEDSAKNIQYF TGCGCCAGCAGCTTGGAGGATTCAGCCAAAAACATTCAGTACTTC
NA TRBJ2-1 TRBV4-2 TRBD2 CASSQGTVKTSGGYNEQFF TGTGCCAGCAGCCAAGGGACGGTTAAGACTAGCGGGGGGTACAATGAGCAGTTCTTC
few TRBJ1-2 TRBV4-2 NA CASSPLTGHHGYTF TGTGCCAGCAGCCCTTTGACAGGACACCATGGCTACACCTTC
NA TRBJ1-2 TRBV19 TRBD1 CASTPTGVGNYGYTF TGTGCCAGTACCCCGACAGGGGTTGGTAACTATGGCTACACCTTC
NA TRBJ2-1 TRBV3-1 TRBD2 CASSLVLLSGGALRNEQFF TGTGCCAGCAGCTTAGTCCTCCTTAGCGGGGGGGCCTTAAGGAATGAGCAGTTCTTC
few TRBJ1-4 TRBV12-3/TRBV12-4 NA CASSLGAGNLFF TGTGCCAGCAGTTTAGGGGCTGGGAACCTGTTTTTT
NA TRBJ2-3 TRBV7-2 TRBD1 CASSLTGQVPDTQYF TGTGCCAGCAGCTTAACGGGACAGGTCCCAGATACGCAGTATTTT
few TRBJ2-1 TRBV7-3 NA CASSLNSDDEQFF TGTGCCAGCAGCTTAAATTCAGACGATGAGCAGTTCTTC
NA TRBJ2-5 TRBV15 TRBD1 CATSRVGRGIQETQYF TGTGCCACCAGCAGAGTCGGCAGGGGGATCCAAGAGACCCAGTACTTC
NA TRBJ2-1 TRBV15 TRBD2 CATSRAGTSGTYEQFF TGTGCCACCAGCAGAGCCGGGACTAGCGGGACCTATGAGCAGTTCTTC
few TRBJ2-7 TRBV12-3/TRBV12-4 NA CASTKTGSEQYF TGTGCCAGCACCAAAACAGGTAGCGAGCAGTACTTC
few TRBJ2-1 TRBV27 TRBD2 CASSFTSIRGRVIGNEQFF TGTGCCAGCAGTTTCACTTCCATTCGCGGGAGAGTAATCGGGAATGAGCAGTTCTTC
many TRBJ2-4 TRBV5-1 TRBD1 CASSAQTGGKNIQYF TGCGCCAGCAGCGCCCAGACAGGGGGCAAAAACATTCAGTACTTC
NA TRBJ2-1 TRBV20-1 NA CSASPQSNTYNEQFF TGCAGTGCTAGTCCTCAGTCAAACACCTACAATGAGCAGTTCTTC
few TRBJ2-3 TRBV7-9 NA CASSHGDTQYF TGTGCCAGCAGCCACGGGGATACGCAGTATTTT
few TRBJ1-1 TRBV25-1 NA CASSKAGHRDTEAFF TGTGCCAGCAGCAAAGCGGGACATAGAGACACTGAAGCTTTCTTT
NA TRBJ1-4 TRBV7-8 NA CASSLFLGTNEKLFF TGTGCCAGCAGCTTATTCCTTGGGACTAATGAAAAACTGTTTTTT
few TRBJ1-1 TRBV11-3 NA CASSSRGKLEAFF TGTGCCAGCAGCTCCAGGGGAAAACTAGAAGCTTTCTTT
NA TRBJ2-1 TRBV12-5 NA CASALQGGDEQFF TGTGCTAGTGCCTTACAGGGTGGCGATGAGCAGTTCTTC
NA TRBJ2-3 TRBV20-1 TRBD1 CSAGERQGGDTQYF TGCAGTGCCGGAGAACGACAGGGTGGAGATACGCAGTATTTT
few TRBJ2-2 TRBV7-9 NA CASSPPPGAGELFF TGTGCCAGCAGCCCGCCCCCAGGGGCCGGGGAGCTGTTTTTT
many TRBJ1-6 TRBV2 NA CASSFQEGVGSPLHF TGTGCCAGCAGTTTCCAGGAGGGCGTGGGTTCACCCCTCCACTTT
many TRBJ1-2 TRBV7-9 TRBD1 CASSRVTGGQAYGYTF TGTGCCAGCAGCCGCGTCACAGGGGGGCAGGCCTATGGCTACACCTTC
few TRBJ2-3 TRBV7-3 NA CASSLTGTSDTQYF TGTGCCAGCAGCTTAACCGGTACCTCGGATACGCAGTATTTT
many TRBJ1-1 TRBV5-5 NA CASSSGVLRTEAFF TGTGCCAGCAGTTCTGGGGTCCTCCGAACTGAAGCTTTCTTT
NA TRBJ2-1 TRBV27 NA CASTQGNRNNEQFF TGTGCCAGCACCCAAGGTAACAGAAACAATGAGCAGTTCTTC
NA TRBJ1-2 TRBV6-1 NA CASSEAQGGNYGYTF TGTGCCAGCAGTGAAGCCCAGGGTGGGAACTATGGCTACACCTTC
many TRBJ1-5 TRBV28 NA CASSLFSSGPGQPQHF TGTGCCAGCAGTTTATTCTCAAGTGGGCCGGGGCAGCCCCAGCATTTT
few TRBJ1-6 TRBV5-4 TRBD1 CASSWDRGPLHF TGTGCCAGCAGCTGGGACAGGGGTCCCCTCCACTTT
NA TRBJ2-6 TRBV5-4 NA CASSLAMGTGGASGANVLTF TGTGCCAGCAGCTTGGCCATGGGGACTGGCGGGGCCTCTGGGGCCAACGTCCTGACTTTC
many TRBJ2-1 TRBV25-1 TRBD2 CASSERGDRANEQFF TGTGCCAGCAGTGAACGGGGGGATAGGGCCAATGAGCAGTTCTTC
NA TRBJ1-6 TRBV20-1 TRBD1 CSARDYRTGDNSPLHF TGCAGTGCTAGAGATTACCGGACAGGGGATAATTCACCCCTCCACTTT
many TRBJ2-7 TRBV6-2/TRBV6-3 NA CASSYNPAGRVYEQYF TGTGCCAGCAGTTACAATCCGGCGGGAAGAGTCTACGAGCAGTACTTC
many TRBJ1-4 TRBV11-2 NA CASSSRQDGRGEKLFF TGTGCCAGCAGCTCCAGACAGGACGGTCGGGGCGAAAAACTGTTTTTT
many TRBJ2-7 TRBV27 NA CASSSRLFDEQYF TGTGCCAGCAGTTCACGCCTATTCGACGAGCAGTACTTC
NA TRBJ2-3 TRBV2 NA CASKDGQITDTQYF TGTGCCAGCAAGGACGGACAGATAACAGATACGCAGTATTTT
few TRBJ1-2 TRBV28 NA CASSSHANYGYTF TGTGCCAGCAGTTCACACGCCAACTATGGCTACACCTTC
many TRBJ1-1 TRBV4-1 NA CASSQLRLSEAFF TGCGCCAGCAGCCAACTCCGTTTGAGTGAAGCTTTCTTT
NA TRBJ2-1 TRBV28 TRBD2 CASSLWELAGVGPPRVQFF TGTGCCAGCAGTTTATGGGAACTAGCGGGAGTAGGCCCCCCCCGTGTGCAGTTCTTC
NA TRBJ2-6 TRBV3-1 TRBD2 CASSQRLGGAGANVLTF TGTGCCAGCAGCCAGAGGTTGGGAGGGGCTGGGGCCAACGTCCTGACTTTC
many TRBJ2-2 TRBV5-1 TRBD2 CASSYYPTSGSYTGELFF TGCGCCAGCAGCTACTACCCCACTAGCGGGAGTTACACCGGGGAGCTGTTTTTT
many TRBJ2-3 TRBV7-2 NA CASSLWPRGGDTQYF TGTGCCAGCAGCTTATGGCCAAGGGGTGGGGATACGCAGTATTTT
many TRBJ2-1 TRBV2 NA CASGDFYNEQFF TGTGCCTCAGGGGATTTCTACAATGAGCAGTTCTTC
NA TRBJ1-2 TRBV2 TRBD1 CASIPQGADGYTF TGTGCCAGCATCCCTCAGGGGGCTGATGGCTACACCTTC
NA TRBJ1-2 TRBV10-3 NA CAITGRPQNYGYTF TGTGCCATCACGGGACGCCCCCAAAACTATGGCTACACCTTC